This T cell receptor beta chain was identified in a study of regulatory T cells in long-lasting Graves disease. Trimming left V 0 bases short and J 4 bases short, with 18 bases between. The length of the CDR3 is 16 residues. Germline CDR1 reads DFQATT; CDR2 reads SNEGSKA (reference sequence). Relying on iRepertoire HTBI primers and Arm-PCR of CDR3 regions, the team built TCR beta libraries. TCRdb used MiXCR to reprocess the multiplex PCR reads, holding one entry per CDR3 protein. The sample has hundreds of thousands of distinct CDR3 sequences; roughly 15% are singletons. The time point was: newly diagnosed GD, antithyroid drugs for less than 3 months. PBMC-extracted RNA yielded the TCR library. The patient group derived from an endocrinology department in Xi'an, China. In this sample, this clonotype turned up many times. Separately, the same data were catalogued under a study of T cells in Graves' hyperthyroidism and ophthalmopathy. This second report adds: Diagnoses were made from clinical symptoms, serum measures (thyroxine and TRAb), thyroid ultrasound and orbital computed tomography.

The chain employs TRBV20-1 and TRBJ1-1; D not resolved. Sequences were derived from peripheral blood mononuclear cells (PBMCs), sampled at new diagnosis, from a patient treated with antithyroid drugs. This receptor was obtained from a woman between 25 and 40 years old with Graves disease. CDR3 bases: TGCAGTGCTAGAGACCCAGAATCGTTCAGGACCACTGAAGCTTTCTTT. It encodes CSARDPESFRTTEAFF.